A selection of T cell receptor beta chains follows, all from one sample in a study of T cell responses to AZD1222 COVID-19 vaccine. Libraries were prepared by immunoSEQ multiplex PCR; TCRdb keeps only in-frame clonotypes and omits some of them. The sample lists around 160,000 clones; 90% to 95% were seen once. The starting material was peripheral blood, obtained 28 days after the second AZD1222 dose. These TCRs come from an adult who received the AZD1222 COVID-19 vaccine. Each CDR3 is given without its conserved first and last residue. The listing skips clone size in some rows; elsewhere it reads once, few, many or a size class.

clone_size | v_call | cdr3_aa
NA | TRBV9 | ASSVGLAGGPKGGELF
NA | TRBV5-1 | ASSLAGGGTEAF
NA | TRBV6-2/TRBV6-3 | ASSYQGSIQPQH
NA | TRBV6-5 | ASIFSGGGEAF
once | TRBV4-1 | ASSQDQDRTEAF
NA | TRBV4-1 | ASSQREQTTGELF
NA | TRBV15 | ATSRDPVRVSYNEQF
once | TRBV3-1/TRBV3-2 | ASSPRGGSDSPLH
once | TRBV30 | AWSVLVTEAF
NA | TRBV4-1 | ASSLGTGGNKLT
NA | TRBV13 | ASSLRQGATYEQY
NA | TRBV27 | ASRLAGAYEQY
NA | TRBV5-1 | ASSQGQPGVPQH
NA | TRBV13 | ASSWGRGVNTEAF
NA | TRBV7-8 | ASSFLGYEQY
NA | TRBV2 | ASRKGLISGANVLT
NA | TRBV19 | ASNPGQGSYEQY
NA | TRBV19 | ASSPTSGPYQETQY
NA | TRBV18 | ASSSGQGGEKLF
NA | TRBV3-1/TRBV3-2 | ASSPLGDRAGANVLT
NA | TRBV29-1 | SVVSWAENTEAF
NA | TRBV9 | ASSVATGAIGNTIY
NA | TRBV28 | ASSLRGEPSSYEQY
once | TRBV29-1 | SVLPVGSGYGYT
NA | TRBV27 | ASGWRADEQF
NA | TRBV4-1 | ASSPKEGEPMLAF
NA | TRBV12-5 | ASGPGTGLLRGGYNEQF
once | TRBV10-2 | ASSPRQARGTEAF
NA | TRBV13 | ASSLERVEAF
NA | TRBV15 | ATSREPGEETQY
NA | TRBV6-2/TRBV6-3 | ASSYGFGGRSSYNEQF
NA | TRBV6-5 | ASSRGRYSPLH
NA | TRBV19 | ATGGPDTQY
NA | TRBV6-6 | ASSSGTSGAREQY
NA | TRBV18 | ASSPAEGVGNTEAF
few | TRBV10-1 | ASSEVRDPEQY
NA | TRBV10-3 | AISKDSDSYEQY
many | TRBV6-5 | ASSYSSSSWYEQF
NA | TRBV7-2 | ASSSQAGVGTDTQY
NA | TRBV5-4 | ASSLGGLAGGLSTDTQY